This T cell receptor beta chain was profiled in a study of T cells in Graves' hyperthyroidism and ophthalmopathy (dated by TCRdb to about 2019). With regard to the full study: Peripheral blood was collected at initial diagnosis, before any treatment. A discovery cohort of about a hundred patients, 43 with Graves' ophthalmopathy and fewer than 65 with stable Graves' hyperthyroidism, was used to find distinguishing TCR V-J signatures. An independent validation cohort of some 18 hyperthyroidism patients and 17 patients who later progressed to ophthalmopathy tested prospective prediction of ophthalmopathy. For training and testing, the roughly 100 patients in the discovery cohort were randomly divided in a 7:3 ratio. The study also compared thyroid tissue and blood T-cell repertoires from more than 5 Graves' hyperthyroidism patients. After sampling, hyperthyroidism patients received methimazole starting at 30 mg daily, and ophthalmopathy patients received high-dose intravenous methylprednisolone. The paper describes TCR Vbeta CDR3 sequencing of around 130 peripheral blood samples, made up of roughly 45 ophthalmopathy patients, over 70 hyperthyroidism patients and around 17 progressor patients. The full study reports these points: No statistical method was used to set the sample size in advance, and investigators knew the group allocation. A 13 V-J signature model separated ophthalmopathy from stable hyperthyroidism, with just over 85% sensitivity and about 81% specificity in cross-validation and 80%/75% in testing. In validation, the model predicted progression to ophthalmopathy a median of 6.5 months before onset, with over 55% sensitivity and roughly 72% specificity. Most expanded thyroid clonotypes (frequency above 0.001) were also detected in blood, suggesting blood repertoires may reflect thyroid immune responses.

The TCR beta CDR3 regions were amplified from RNA transcripts. The TCR CDR3 was subjected to a first round of RT-PCR using the HTBI primer set and the Qiagen OneStep RT-PCR kit. A second multiplex PCR round built the libraries, followed by size selection and purification. The libraries were sequenced on an Illumina HiSeq2000 using paired-end 100 bp reads. As for the original processing: SOAPnuke was used to process the raw data, throwing out any read that contained adapters or uncalled bases, had a mean Phred below 15, or lacked an exact constant-primer or identifier match. COPE v1.2.5 was used to merge high-quality paired reads, and clonotypes were defined as unique nucleotide sequences. MiTCR v1.1 was used to align clonotypes to the IMGT TRBV, TRBD and TRBJ reference segments. Analysis was restricted to V-J combinations with a frequency above 0.0001, which covered 98% to 99.2% of repertoires. The TCS score was defined as F50 (clonal expansion) divided by E x V (chaos), with BLOSUM62-based TCRdist calculated between CDR3 peptides within each V-J. Welch's t-statistics and random forest reduced 514 V-J features to 10 to 15, which were used in a naive Bayes classifier (R e1071). The raw public reads went through TCRdb reprocessing: fastp at Q25, MiXCR clone calling, in-frame beta chains kept. Each CDR3 protein gets just one entry, which takes the most common genes and DNA from the rows behind it. The V and J calls shown here were made by TCRdb, not taken from the authors' results. The sample contains some 570,000 distinct CDR3 sequences, 14% of them found a single time. The top ten clonotypes cover roughly 7% of the sample.

Ophthalmopathy patients had moderately to severely active disease, Clinical Activity Score of at least 3, NOSPECS grade of at least 4, and duration under 3 months. Any patient with an uncontrolled infection, another autoimmune disease, pregnancy or lactation was excluded. Diagnoses relied on clinical symptoms, serum thyroxine and TRAb, thyroid ultrasound and orbital computed tomography. PBMCs were isolated from approximately 10 ml of fresh peripheral blood by Ficoll-Paque density gradient centrifugation. Trizol reagent was used to extract total RNA, and RNA quality was then checked on an Agilent 2100 Bioanalyzer. In this sample, this clonotype turned up many times. No cognate antigen has been identified for it. No base qualities exist here, and no much larger clone lies one base off it. Sequenced: blood. This sequence originates from a woman aged 18 to 35 with Graves' ophthalmopathy.

The nucleotide sequence reads TGTGCCTGGAGTCCAGGGGGCAGTGGCTACACCTTC. It is translated as CAWSPGGSGYTF. The chain is encoded by TRBV30 joined to TRBJ1-2; 8 of the junction bases match TRBD1. The CDR3 covers 12 residues, taking in both the cysteine and the phenylalanine. Only the CDR3 portion is preserved as DNA: 36 bases, with reading frame beginning at the first base. The germline V gene (reference sequence) sets CDR1 to GTSNPN and CDR2 to SVGIG. Ends trimmed: V by 2 bases, J by 7 bases; bases unmatched to a gene: 3.